This T cell receptor (beta chain) derives from a study of blood T cells in healthy people across ages. Each donor had roughly 10 milliliters of peripheral blood drawn. Each sample provided at least 5 micrograms of extracted total RNA. The V and J ends lost 7 bases and 10 bases respectively, with 7 bases between them. There are 8 residues in the CDR3. Per the germline V gene, CDR1 is SQVTM and CDR2 is ANQGSEA. PCR was performed a second time for about 7 to 11 cycles using a sample-barcoded 5' primer and a J-beta primer mix. A single record per CDR3 protein comes from TCRdb applying MiXCR to the 5' RACE reads. Altogether under 950,000 distinct CDR3 sequences are present, roughly 20% being singletons, with the ten largest covering approximately 20%.

The sequence was obtained from a man in his 70s in good health. What was sequenced was blood. This chain connects TRBV29-1 to TRBJ1-1; D uncertain. This chain's CDR3 is CSAPVAFF. The CDR3 DNA reads as TGCAGCGCCCCCGTAGCTTTCTTT.